Below, 23 T cell receptor beta chains from the same sample are listed, as sequenced in a study of T-cell reconstitution after alpha-beta-depleted transplantation in children. Molecular barcoding with unique molecular identifiers was used for the TCRbeta library. TCRdb analysed the PCR reads with MiXCR anew, one entry per CDR3 protein. Of 450,000 to 600,000 distinct CDR3 sequences detected, around 13% appear once; the ten largest clones hold 2% to 2.5%. The specimen was PBMCs, mostly from graft donor cells, collected 360 days after TCRalphabeta/CD19-depleted stem cell transplant. Receptors originate from a male patient between 5 and 17 years old who had a stem cell transplant for acute myeloid leukemia, so the T cells may come from the graft donor.

This clonotype showed up many times. The chain uses TRBV6-5 and TRBJ1-1; D unclear. The CDR3 has 11 residues. V dropped 1 base and J dropped 7 bases, with 4 bases sitting between them. CDR1 and CDR2 from the germline V gene are MNHEY and SVGAGI. The CDR3 nucleotides read TGTGCCAGCAGTTACTTGGGTGAAGCTTTCTTT. Protein sequence: CASSYLGEAFF.

The chain recombines TRBV29-1 with TRBJ2-3; TRBD1 or TRBD2 may be the D gene (7 bases each). The germline V gene has CDR1 SQVTM and CDR2 ANQGSEA. The CDR3 totals 17 residues. V was trimmed by 4 bases and J by 4 bases, leaving 24 bases between them. Here the CDR3 reads CSVGMTGLLAPADTQYF. The CDR3 region has the DNA TGCAGCGTTGGGATGACAGGGCTACTAGCGCCGGCAGATACGCAGTATTTT.

This rearrangement joins TRBV29-1 to TRBJ2-3; D gene ambiguous. V shed 2 bases and J shed 1 base, with 7 bases lying between them. CDR1 is SQVTM and CDR2 is ANQGSEA in the germline V gene. The length of the CDR3 is 13 residues. CDR3 sequence: CSVESRGTDTQYF. The CDR3 nucleotides are TGCAGCGTTGAATCCCGGGGCACAGATACGCAGTATTTT.

In this sample, this clonotype turned up many times. This chain uses TRBV20-1 with TRBJ2-4; maybe TRBD2 (6 bases). The length of the CDR3 is 17 residues. V was clipped by 6 bases and J by 0 bases, with 21 bases between them. The germline gives CDR1 DFQATT, CDR2 SNEGSKA (reference sequence). CDR3 sequence (DNA): TGCAGTGCCGGAGAGCTGTCGGGACTCATAGCCAAAAACATTCAGTACTTC. It specifies CSAGELSGLIAKNIQYF.

This clonotype turned up a few times. The chain combines TRBV28 with TRBJ1-1, with a possible D match to TRBD1 (6 bases). Germline V lookup: CDR1 MDHEN, CDR2 SYDVKM. The CDR3 spans 15 residues. With 3 bases removed from V and 1 base from J, the gap between germline ends came to 12 bases. The CDR3 DNA reads as TGTGCCAGCAGTTTGGGGGGGGCGCGGAACACTGAAGCTTTCTTT. Its translation: CASSLGGARNTEAFF. The full variable domain, in which reference TRBV28 and TRBJ1-1 provide the parts outside the CDR3, is DVKVTQSSRYLVKRTGEKVFLECVQDMDHENMFWYRQDPGLGLRLIYFSYDVKMKEKGDIPEGYSVSREKKERFSLILESASTNQTSMYLCASSLGGARNTEAFFGQGTRLTVV.

On this clonotype itself: An end of the junction does not agree with germline; a read error may underlie this. This rearrangement joins TRBV13 to TRBJ2-7; a weak D match, TRBD2 (6 bases). CDR1 and CDR2 from the germline V gene are PRHDT and FYEKMQ (reference sequence). The CDR3 consists of 14 residues. The CDR3 sequence is CASSFGLALPEEYF. CDR3 nucleotides: TGTGCCAGCAGCTTCGGGCTAGCGCTGCCCGAGGAGTACTTC.

J is TRBJ1-5 and V is TRBV12-3 or TRBV12-4; 10 bases are shared with TRBD1. This CDR3 has 15 residues. V lost 5 bases, J lost 7 bases, and 8 bases stayed unmatched. CDR3 loop: CASSGWDRGIQPQHF. DNA for the CDR3: TGTGCCAGCAGTGGATGGGACAGGGGTATACAGCCCCAGCATTTT.

This rearrangement joins TRBV29-1 to TRBJ2-7; TRBD2 agrees at 11 bases. The CDR3 consists of 13 residues. Trimming removed 7 bases from V and 4 bases from J; junction bases left unmatched: 6. The germline V gene encodes CDR1 SQVTM and CDR2 ANQGSEA. This CDR3 is CSAAGLAVYEQYF. The CDR3 DNA reads as TGCAGCGCCGCGGGACTAGCGGTTTACGAGCAGTACTTC.

This clonotype appeared a few times. This rearrangement joins TRBV5-1 to TRBJ2-7; 7 bases line up with TRBD1. CDR3 size: 17 residues. The V segment lost 4 bases and the J segment 3 bases; nucleotides outside the gene matches: 16. Germline V gene sequence: CDR1 SGHRS, CDR2 YFSETQ. The DNA of the CDR3 is TGCGCCAGCAGCCCGACTCGGGACAGCCCTTTAAGCTACGAGCAGTACTTC. It translates to CASSPTRDSPLSYEQYF.

In this sample, this clonotype turned up many times. The chain links TRBV7-2 to TRBJ2-2; D call uncertain. Germline assignment: CDR1 SGHTA and CDR2 FQGNSA. The V end was cut by 3 bases, the J end by 3 bases, with 8 bases between. The CDR3 runs 14 residues. The CDR3 reads CASSFIRDTGELFF. CDR3 in DNA: TGTGCCAGCAGCTTTATTCGGGACACCGGGGAGCTGTTTTTT.

This clonotype was picked up many times. The rearrangement links TRBV5-4 to TRBJ2-3; 14 nucleotides line up with TRBD2. J gave up 5 bases and V 5 bases, and 4 bases lay outside the gene matches. The CDR3 has 15 amino acids. Germline CDR1 reads SGHNT; CDR2 reads YYREEE (reference sequence). The CDR3 DNA is TGTGCCAGCAGTAGACTAGCGGGAGGGCAAGATACGCAGTATTTT. This translates into CASSRLAGGQDTQYF.

This clonotype was counted a few times. The rearrangement links TRBV18 to TRBJ2-7; 7 bases map to TRBD2. There are 15 residues in the CDR3. Germline lookup yields CDR1 KGHSH and CDR2 LQKENI. With 3 bases clipped from V and 0 bases from J, the junction kept 5 bases outside the gene matches. This chain's CDR3 is CASSPLREASYEQYF. The CDR3 coding sequence is TGTGCCAGCTCACCTCTTCGGGAGGCCTCCTACGAGCAGTACTTC.

The chain is built from TRBV11-1 and TRBJ2-5, with TRBD2 identical over 7 bases. Germline V gene data show CDR1 as SGHAT and CDR2 as FQDESV (reference sequence). This CDR3 contains 13 residues. V gave up 1 base and J gave up 7 bases; unmatched junction bases: 3. The CDR3 DNA reads as TGTGCCAGCAGCTTAGGGACTAGAAGGACCCAGTACTTC. It codes for CASSLGTRRTQYF. The whole variable domain, filled in from reference TRBV11-1 and TRBJ2-5, reads EAEVAQSPRYKITEKSQAVAFWCDPISGHATLYWYRQILGQGPELLVQFQDESVVDDSQLPKDRFSAERLKGVDSTLKIQPAELGDSAMYLCASSLGTRRTQYFGPGTRLLVL.

The chain is built from TRBV20-1 and TRBJ2-6; D unclear. Germline V gene lookup returns CDR1 DFQATT and CDR2 SNEGSKA (reference sequence). The CDR3 sequence is 14 residues long. Trimming took off 2 bases at V and 1 base at J, with 6 bases between the two ends. The CDR3 DNA reads TGCAGTGCTAGACTGATATCTGGGGCCAACGTCCTGACTTTC. This encodes CSARLISGANVLTF.

This chain links TRBV6-5 with TRBJ2-3; D is uncertain. The CDR3 totals 12 residues. From germline, CDR1 is MNHEY and CDR2 SVGAGI. Between the trimmed V and J ends, which lost 5 bases and 4 bases, there was a span of 7 bases. In DNA, the CDR3 is TGTGCCAGCAGTAATAGGCCAGATACGCAGTATTTT. This translates into CASSNRPDTQYF.

This clonotype occurred many times. V and J are TRBV6-1 and TRBJ2-1; the match to TRBD2 covers 8 bases. Germline V gene data show CDR1 as MNHNS and CDR2 as SASEGT. V dropped 2 bases and J dropped 10; count of bases not matched to a gene: 7. The length of the CDR3 is 14 residues. CDR3 loop: CASSELAGWFEQFF. DNA of the CDR3: TGTGCCAGCAGTGAATTAGCGGGGTGGTTCGAGCAGTTCTTC.

The rearrangement links TRBV5-4 to TRBJ2-1, with 8 nucleotides matching TRBD1. After removal of 1 base from V and 7 bases from J, the junction contained 7 bases not matched to a gene. There are 15 residues in the CDR3. Per the germline V gene, CDR1 is SGHNT and CDR2 is YYREEE (reference sequence). CDR3 residues: CASSLKRDRLNEQFF. The CDR3 DNA reads as TGTGCCAGCAGCTTGAAACGGGACAGGCTGAATGAGCAGTTCTTC.

This clonotype was observed at least ten times. The chain recombines TRBV12-3 or TRBV12-4 with TRBJ2-7; D tentatively fits TRBD1 or TRBD2 (6 bases each). V was trimmed by 5 bases and J by 2 bases, leaving 19 bases between them. The CDR3 sequence is 16 residues long. CDR3 residues: CASSPVIGGPAYEQYF. The CDR3 DNA reads TGTGCCAGCAGTCCAGTGATTGGGGGGCCGGCCTACGAGCAGTACTTC.

In this sample, this clonotype turned up many times. The V and J genes are TRBV7-9 and TRBJ2-3; D unresolved. The ends were cut back, 8 bases at V and 0 bases at J, with 3 bases in the middle. This CDR3 spans 11 amino acids. Germline V gene data show CDR1 as SEHNR and CDR2 as FQNEAQ (reference sequence). CDR3: CASSSTDTQYF. The DNA of the CDR3 is TGTGCCAGCTCCAGCACAGATACGCAGTATTTT.

This rearrangement joins TRBV11-1 to TRBJ2-4; tentative D call: TRBD2 (6 bases). Per the germline V gene, CDR1 is SGHAT and CDR2 is FQDESV (reference sequence). Trimming took off 4 bases at V and 0 bases at J, with 19 bases between the two ends. The CDR3 extends over 18 amino acids. This CDR3 is CASSSTVVAELAKNIQYF. The CDR3 DNA follows: TGTGCCAGCAGCTCGACGGTCGTAGCGGAATTAGCCAAAAACATTCAGTACTTC. Variable domain in full (rest from reference TRBV11-1 and TRBJ2-4): EAEVAQSPRYKITEKSQAVAFWCDPISGHATLYWYRQILGQGPELLVQFQDESVVDDSQLPKDRFSAERLKGVDSTLKIQPAELGDSAMYLCASSSTVVAELAKNIQYFGAGTRLSVL.

The chain is built from TRBV28 and TRBJ2-7; unclear D gene. Germline V gives CDR1 MDHEN, CDR2 SYDVKM. V lost 6 bases and J lost 2, with 17 bases in between. CDR3 size: 15 residues. The CDR3 loop reads CASRRLTPEPYEQYF. Written as DNA, the CDR3 is TGTGCCAGCAGACGACTTACACCAGAACCCTACGAGCAGTACTTC.

This clonotype came up a few times. The chain employs TRBV5-4 and TRBJ2-3, with D tentatively TRBD2 (7 bases). This CDR3 spans 14 amino acids. Germline CDR1 is SGHNT and CDR2 is YYREEE (reference sequence). V was cut by 6 bases and J by 3 bases, with 14 bases left in between. The CDR3, as DNA: TGTGCCAGCACCCGGGGGGCGGGAACAGATACGCAGTATTTT. Translating it yields CASTRGAGTDTQYF.

At least ten counts were recorded for this clonotype. The V call is TRBV7-9, the J call TRBJ2-5; perhaps TRBD1 as D (6 bases). The CDR3 is made up of 14 amino acids. Germline V gene sequence: CDR1 SEHNR, CDR2 FQNEAQ (reference sequence). V lost 2 bases, J lost 5 bases, and 12 bases lay in between. CDR3 amino acids: CASSLLSGVETQYF. CDR3 sequence (DNA): TGTGCCAGCAGCTTACTTTCAGGGGTGGAGACCCAGTACTTC.